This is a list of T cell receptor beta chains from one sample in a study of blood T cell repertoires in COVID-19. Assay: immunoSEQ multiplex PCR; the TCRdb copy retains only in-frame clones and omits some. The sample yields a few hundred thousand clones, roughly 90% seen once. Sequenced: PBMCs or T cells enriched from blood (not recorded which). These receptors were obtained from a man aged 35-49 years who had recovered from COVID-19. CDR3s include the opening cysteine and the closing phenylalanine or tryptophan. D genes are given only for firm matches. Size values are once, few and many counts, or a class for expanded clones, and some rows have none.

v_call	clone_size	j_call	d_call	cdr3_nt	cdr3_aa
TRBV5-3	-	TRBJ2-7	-	TGTGCCAGAAGTCGCCGCGGGGACAGTAACTCCTACGAGCAGTACTTC	CARSRRGDSNSYEQYF
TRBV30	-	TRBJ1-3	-	TGTGCCTGGAGTACAGGGTTTTCGGGAAACACCATATATTTT	CAWSTGFSGNTIYF
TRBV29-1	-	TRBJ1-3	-	TGCAGCGTTCCCGTGGACACCCGCTCTGGAAACACCATATATTTT	CSVPVDTRSGNTIYF
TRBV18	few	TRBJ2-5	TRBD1	TGTGCCAGTTGCAGAGGGACAGGCCGGGAGACCCAGTACTTC	CASCRGTGRETQYF
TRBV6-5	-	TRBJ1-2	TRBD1	TGTGCCAGCAGTTACTCGAGAGTAGGGACAGGCTATGGCTACACCTTC	CASSYSRVGTGYGYTF
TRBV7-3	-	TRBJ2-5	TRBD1	TGTGCCAGCAGCCGTACAGGGGGCGAGGAGACCCAGTACTTC	CASSRTGGEETQYF
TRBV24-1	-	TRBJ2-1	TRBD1	TGTGCCACCAGTGATCCGAGACAGGGGACGGCCTTCTTC	CATSDPRQGTAFF
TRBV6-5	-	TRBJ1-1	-	TGTGCCAGCACCCTGACTGAGAGTGAAGCTTTCTTT	CASTLTESEAFF
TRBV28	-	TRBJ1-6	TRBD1	TGTGCCAGCAGCCCTGGACAGGGACCCCTCCACTTT	CASSPGQGPLHF
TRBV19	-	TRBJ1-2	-	TGTGCCAGTACCACAGGTTTACATGGCTACACCTTC	CASTTGLHGYTF
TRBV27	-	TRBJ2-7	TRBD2	TGTGCCAGCAGTTTATCCCCTGCGGGAGGGCCTTACGAGCAGTACTTC	CASSLSPAGGPYEQYF
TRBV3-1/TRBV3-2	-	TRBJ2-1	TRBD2	TGTGCCAGCAGCCAATTAGCGGGGGGCCGCGATGAGCAGTTCTTC	CASSQLAGGRDEQFF
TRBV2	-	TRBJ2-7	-	TGTGCCAGCAGTAAAAGACTAGTTTTATGGACTTCGGAGCAGTACTTC	CASSKRLVLWTSEQYF
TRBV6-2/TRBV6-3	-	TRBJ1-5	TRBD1	TGTGCCAGCAGCCCTGGACAGGGACATTCTGGCAATCAGCCCCAGCATTTT	CASSPGQGHSGNQPQHF
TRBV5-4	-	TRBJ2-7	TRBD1	TGTGCCATATCCACGACAGGGTACTACGAGCAGTACTTC	CAISTTGYYEQYF
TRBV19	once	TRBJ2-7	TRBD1	TGTGCCAGTAGTAAGGGAACAGGGGGGAATTACGAGCAGTACTTC	CASSKGTGGNYEQYF
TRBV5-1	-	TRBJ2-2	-	TGCGCCAGCAGCTTACCCCGACAGACCGGGGAGCTGTTTTTT	CASSLPRQTGELFF
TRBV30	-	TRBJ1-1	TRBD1	TGTGCCTGGAGTGGAAGGGACAGGGGGCGGGAAACTGAAGCTTTCTTT	CAWSGRDRGRETEAFF
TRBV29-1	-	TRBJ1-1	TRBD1	TGCAGCGTTCGTACAGGGGACGCTGAAGCTTTCTTT	CSVRTGDAEAFF
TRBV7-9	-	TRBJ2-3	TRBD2	TGTGCCAGCAGCATAAAGTGGCGGGACAGGGAACTAGCGGGGGGGAACACAGATACGCAGTATTTT	CASSIKWRDRELAGGNTDTQYF
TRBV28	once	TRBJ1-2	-	TGTGCCACCCCTGGCCCTCGCGACAGGAAAGAGGACTATGGCTACACCTTC	CATPGPRDRKEDYGYTF
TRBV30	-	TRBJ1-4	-	TGTGCCTGGAGCTCGCCAGGGTTAAATGAAAAACTGTTTTTT	CAWSSPGLNEKLFF
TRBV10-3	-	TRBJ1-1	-	TGTGCCATCAGCAGGGGATCAACGGTCACTGAAGCTTTCTTT	CAISRGSTVTEAFF
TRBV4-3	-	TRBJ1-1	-	TGCGCCAGCAGCCAAGAAGATACAGGGAGTGAAGCTTTCTTT	CASSQEDTGSEAFF
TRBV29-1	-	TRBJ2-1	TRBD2	TGCAGCGCCTCCGGGACTACCAGGTACAATGAGCAGTTCTTC	CSASGTTRYNEQFF
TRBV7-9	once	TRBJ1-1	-	TGTGCCAGCAGCCGCCAGGGGCGAGGGGACCCTGAAGCTTTCTTT	CASSRQGRGDPEAFF
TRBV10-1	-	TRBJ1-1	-	TGCGCCAGCAGTAATCGGGACACTCGTAATGAAGCTTTCTTT	CASSNRDTRNEAFF
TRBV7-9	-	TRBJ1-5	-	TGTGCCAGCAGCTTAAGCTACAGGGAGGGAGATCAGCCCCAGCATTTT	CASSLSYREGDQPQHF
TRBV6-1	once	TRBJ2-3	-	TGTGCCAGCAGTGAAGGGGCGCTGACAGATACGCAGTATTTT	CASSEGALTDTQYF
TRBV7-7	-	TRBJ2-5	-	TGTGCTAGCAGCCCGTCAGGGATCCAAGAGACCCAGTACTTC	CASSPSGIQETQYF
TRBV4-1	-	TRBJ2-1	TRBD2	TGCGCCAGCAGCCAAGTAGCGGGGGGGCAATACAATGAGCAGTTCTTC	CASSQVAGGQYNEQFF
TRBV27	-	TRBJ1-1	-	TGTGCCAGCAGTTTATATGGCCTCAGGCTACTTACGAACACTGAAGCTTTCTTT	CASSLYGLRLLTNTEAFF
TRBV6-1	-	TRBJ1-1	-	TGTGCCAGCAGTGAAACTCGACAGCTCACTAAAGCTTTCTTT	CASSETRQLTKAFF
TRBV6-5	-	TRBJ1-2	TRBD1	TGTGCCAGCAGTTTGGACAGGACTCAATATGGCTACACCTTC	CASSLDRTQYGYTF
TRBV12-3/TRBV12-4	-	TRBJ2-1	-	TGTGCCAGCAGTCCCGGGAGCCGGCAGTTCTTC	CASSPGSRQFF
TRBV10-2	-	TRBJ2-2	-	TGCGCCAGTTCAATCAAAGGGCAGGGCGCCTCCGGCACCGGGGAGCTGTTTTTT	CASSIKGQGASGTGELFF
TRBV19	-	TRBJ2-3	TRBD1	TGTGCCAGCAGCGAGACAGGGGTGTTAGATACGCAGTATTTT	CASSETGVLDTQYF
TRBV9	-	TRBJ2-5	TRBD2	TGTGCCAGCAGCGTTAGCGGGAGGGCCGGAGAGACCCAGTACTTC	CASSVSGRAGETQYF